This TCR beta chain comes out of a study of blood T cell repertoires in COVID-19. Study-level information: Material from acute and convalescent COVID-19 was sourced from the United States, Italy and Spain. T cells, B-cell-depleted T cells, or PBMCs supplied cDNA or gDNA.

V shed 2 bases, J shed 6 bases, and the junction held 5 bases outside the gene matches. The length of the CDR3 is 16 residues. Germline V gene sequence: CDR1 MGHRA, CDR2 YSYEKL. Contact with a PCR-confirmed or clinician-diagnosed COVID-19 case occurred within 2 weeks of entry. Generated by immunoSEQ multiplex PCR, the TCRdb table keeps only in-frame clones and is missing some. The profile shows roughly 150,000 clones, 84% of them singletons. Sequencing was performed on PBMCs or T cells enriched from blood (not recorded which). This chain uses TRBV4-1 with TRBJ1-5, with TRBD1 matching 12 bases. The origin of this receptor is a young woman who had been exposed to COVID-19. CDR3 nucleotides: TGCGCCAGCAGCCAAACACCGGGACAGGGGGCTCAGCCCCAGCATTTT. Its protein product is CASSQTPGQGAQPQHF.